The 18 T cell receptor beta chains in this list originate from one sample, sequenced in a study of blood T cell repertoires in COVID-19. Only in-frame clones appear in the TCRdb table, and some are missing; sequencing was by immunoSEQ multiplex PCR. The sample yields 250,000 or so clones, about nine tenths seen once. The sequenced sample was PBMCs or T cells enriched from blood (not recorded which). The source of these receptors is a human donor in a cohort exposed to, infected with or recovered from COVID-19 (not recorded which). The donor label of this sample is uncertain.

The chain employs TRBV30 and TRBJ2-7; TRBD1 matches at 7 bases. The CDR3 has 15 amino acids. The V gene's germline CDR1 is GTSNPN and CDR2 SVGIG (reference sequence). The trim removed 4 bases at V and 0 bases at J, leaving 9 bases unmatched. DNA of the CDR3: TGTGCCTGGACGAGACAGGGCCCTAGCTCCTACGAGCAGTACTTC. This codes for CAWTRQGPSSYEQYF.

The count of this clone is one. The chain links TRBV7-2 to TRBJ2-3; D is perhaps TRBD1 (8 bases). Germline lookup yields CDR1 SGHTA and CDR2 FQGNSA. V was clipped by 5 bases and J by 1 base, with 13 bases between them. The CDR3 runs to 15 residues. The CDR3 loop reads CASSNRGGRTDTQYF. In DNA, the CDR3 is TGTGCCAGCAGCAACAGGGGGGGTCGCACAGATACGCAGTATTTT.

This chain connects TRBV19 to TRBJ2-3; 10 bases align to TRBD1. This CDR3 has 16 amino acids. Looked up from germline, CDR1 is LNHDA and CDR2 is SQIVND (reference sequence). V shed 2 bases and J 3 bases; nucleotides not matched to a gene: 5. CDR3 amino acids: CASSISGTGVTDTQYF. Here the CDR3 DNA reads TGTGCCAGTAGTATATCCGGGACAGGGGTTACAGATACGCAGTATTTT.

The V call is TRBV24-1, the J call TRBJ2-5, with D possibly TRBD1 on 5 matching bases. CDR1 is KGHDR, CDR2 SFDVKD, per germline. V lost 3 bases to trimming and J lost 5 bases, with 12 bases between them. The CDR3 length is 14 residues. The DNA of the CDR3 is TGTGCCACCAGTGATATCCAGGGTTCGGAGACCCAGTACTTC. Its protein is CATSDIQGSETQYF.

This chain uses TRBV7-9 with TRBJ1-2, with D maybe TRBD1 (6 bases). V dropped 2 bases and J dropped 2 bases, with 12 bases sitting between them. This CDR3 is 15 amino acids long. Germline loops: CDR1 SEHNR, CDR2 FQNEAQ (reference sequence). The DNA of the CDR3 is TGTGCCAGCAGCTTACTATTCGACAGGAACTATGGCTACACCTTC. Amino acids: CASSLLFDRNYGYTF.

The chain employs TRBV11-2 and TRBJ1-3; TRBD1 matches 8 bases. Trimming cost V 5 bases and J 11 bases; bases outside gene matches: 8. The CDR3 has 13 residues. The germline gives CDR1 SGHAT, CDR2 FQNNGV. CDR3 residues: CASSAGTGFSIYF. CDR3 in DNA: TGTGCCAGCAGCGCCGGGACAGGTTTCTCCATATATTTT.

This rearrangement joins TRBV7-2 to TRBJ2-1, with D possibly being TRBD1 (5 bases). V was clipped by 5 bases and J by 5 bases, with 13 bases between them. Germline loops: CDR1 SGHTA, CDR2 FQGNSA. The CDR3 is made up of 14 amino acids. The CDR3: CASSTDRDHNEQFF. The CDR3 DNA follows: TGTGCCAGCAGCACAGACAGAGACCACAATGAGCAGTTCTTC. Together with reference TRBV7-2 and TRBJ2-1, the CDR3 gives the full variable domain: GAGVSQSPSNKVTEKGKDVELRCDPISGHTALYWYRQSLGQGLEFLIYFQGNSAPDKSGLPSDRFSAERTGGSVSTLTIQRTQQEDSAVYLCASSTDRDHNEQFFGPGTRLTVL.

The rearrangement joins TRBV30 to TRBJ2-5; D ambiguous. V lost 4 bases and J 5 bases, leaving 23 bases between the germline ends. The V gene's germline CDR1 is GTSNPN and CDR2 SVGIG (reference sequence). The CDR3 extends over 16 amino acids. CDR3 sequence (DNA): TGTGCCTGGATGAACGGGTCCTGGCCGACTGGGGAGACCCAGTACTTC. Protein: CAWMNGSWPTGETQYF.

The chain links TRBV19 to TRBJ1-1, with 10 bases aligning to TRBD1. This CDR3 has 17 amino acids. J was trimmed by 4 bases and V by 1 base; bases with no gene match: 9. Looked up from germline, CDR1 is LNHDA and CDR2 is SQIVND (reference sequence). The chain's CDR3 is CASSIVLGDRGSTEAFF. The CDR3 bases are TGTGCCAGTAGTATAGTTTTAGGGGACAGGGGATCCACTGAAGCTTTCTTT.

The chain recombines TRBV29-1 with TRBJ2-3; TRBD1 matches 9 bases. J gave up 4 bases and V 8 bases, and 7 bases lay outside the gene matches. Germline V gene lookup returns CDR1 SQVTM and CDR2 ANQGSEA. CDR3 size: 13 residues. CDR3 DNA sequence: TGCAGCTTTACAGGGGGCGGGCCAGATACGCAGTATTTT. Amino acids: CSFTGGGPDTQYF.

This clone appeared once. The chain combines TRBV7-2 with TRBJ2-7; the match to TRBD2 covers 9 bases. CDR1 is SGHTA, CDR2 FQGNSA, per germline. V gave up 5 bases and J gave up 2 bases; unmatched junction bases: 7. The CDR3 extends over 15 amino acids. CDR3 region: CASSQGLAGPYEQYF. The CDR3 DNA follows: TGTGCCAGCAGCCAGGGACTAGCCGGCCCCTACGAGCAGTACTTC.

The V gene is TRBV14, the J gene TRBJ1-1, with D maybe TRBD1 (5 bases). CDR1 is SGHDN and CDR2 is FVKESK in the germline V gene. The V end was cut by 3 bases, the J end by 11 bases, with 16 bases between. There are 13 residues in the CDR3. This CDR3 is CASSQFIREAAFF. The CDR3 DNA is TGTGCCAGCAGCCAGTTCATCAGGGAGGCCGCTTTCTTT.

The chain uses TRBV12-3 or TRBV12-4 and TRBJ2-5, with D possibly being TRBD2 (5 bases). V lost 6 bases to trimming and J lost 5 bases, with 10 bases between them. The CDR3 extends over 12 amino acids. Here the CDR3 DNA reads TGTGCCAGCAGCCGTAGGGAGGAGACCCAGTACTTC. Protein: CASSRREETQYF.

This clone was observed a single time. The gene calls are TRBV25-1 and TRBJ2-2; a possible D gene is TRBD2 (5 bases). V lost 9 bases and J lost 6, with 11 bases in between. CDR3 length equals 12 residues. Germline V CDR1 and CDR2: MGHDK, SYGVNS. CDR3 coding DNA: TGTGCCAGTCGGGGTTCGGCCGGGGAGCTGTTTTTT. It codes for CASRGSAGELFF. Supplemented by reference TRBV25-1 and TRBJ2-2, the full variable domain reads EADIYQTPRYLVIGTGKKITLECSQTMGHDKMYWYQQDPGMELHLIHYSYGVNSTEKGDLSSESTVSRIRTEHFPLTLESARPSHTSQYLCASRGSAGELFFGEGSRLTVL.

The V call is TRBV29-1, the J call TRBJ1-2; D not resolved. The germline CDR1 and CDR2 sequences are SQVTM and ANQGSEA. Trimming took off 4 bases at V and 2 bases at J, with 5 bases between the two ends. CDR3 size: 11 residues. Here the CDR3 reads CSVVSNYGYTF. CDR3 coding DNA: TGCAGCGTTGTATCCAACTATGGCTACACCTTC.

The chain couples TRBV7-2 to TRBJ2-7; 11 positions match TRBD1. CDR3 size: 14 residues. The junction had 1 base not matched to a gene; V was cut back by 3 bases and J by 3 bases. CDR1 and CDR2 (germline): SGHTA, FQGNSA. CDR3 protein: CASSLGQGDYEQYF. The CDR3 DNA reads TGTGCCAGCAGCTTGGGACAGGGGGACTACGAGCAGTACTTC. The complete variable domain, with remaining parts taken from reference TRBV7-2 and TRBJ2-7, reads GAGVSQSPSNKVTEKGKDVELRCDPISGHTALYWYRQSLGQGLEFLIYFQGNSAPDKSGLPSDRFSAERTGGSVSTLTIQRTQQEDSAVYLCASSLGQGDYEQYFGPGTRLTVT.

The chain has TRBV9 and TRBJ1-1; D not certain. The CDR3 covers 15 residues. Per the germline V gene, CDR1 is SGDLS and CDR2 is YYNGEE. Trimming took 0 bases from V and 0 from J, leaving 9 bases between them. CDR3 in amino acids: CASSVEADLNTEAFF. For the CDR3, the DNA is TGTGCCAGCAGCGTAGAGGCAGACTTGAACACTGAAGCTTTCTTT.

This clone was recorded once. The chain is built from TRBV19 and TRBJ1-5; D ambiguous. Germline V gives CDR1 LNHDA, CDR2 SQIVND (reference sequence). The CDR3 has 13 residues. With 3 bases removed from V and 6 bases from J, the gap between germline ends came to 9 bases. CDR3 bases: TGTGCCAGTAGTATTCTCCTGAGTCAGCCCCAGCATTTT. This sequence encodes CASSILLSQPQHF.